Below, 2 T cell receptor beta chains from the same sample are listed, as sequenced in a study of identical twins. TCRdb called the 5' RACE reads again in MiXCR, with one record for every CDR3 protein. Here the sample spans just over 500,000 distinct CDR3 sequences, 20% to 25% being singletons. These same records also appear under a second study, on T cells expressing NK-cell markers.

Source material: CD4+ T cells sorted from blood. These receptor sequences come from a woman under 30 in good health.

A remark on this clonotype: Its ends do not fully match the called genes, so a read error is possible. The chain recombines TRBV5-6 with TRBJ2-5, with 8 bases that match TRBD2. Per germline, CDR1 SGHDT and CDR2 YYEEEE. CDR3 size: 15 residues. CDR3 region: CASSEPGTRFKTGDF. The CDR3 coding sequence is TGTGCCAGCAGCGAACCCGGGACTAGATTCAAGACCGGGGACTTC.

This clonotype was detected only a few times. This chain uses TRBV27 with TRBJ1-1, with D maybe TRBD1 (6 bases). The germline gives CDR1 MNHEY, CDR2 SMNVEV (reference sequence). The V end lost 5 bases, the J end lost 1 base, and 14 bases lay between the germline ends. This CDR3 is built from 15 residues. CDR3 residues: CASSTVGHANTEAFF. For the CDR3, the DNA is TGTGCCAGCAGTACCGTGGGACACGCGAACACTGAAGCTTTCTTT.